Below are 25 T cell receptor beta chains sequenced from a single sample in a study of cytomegalovirus exposure and HLA in healthy donors. The PCR contained 60 Vbeta and 13 Jbeta primers. The assay was immunoSEQ multiplex PCR, and TCRdb's table has in-frame clones only and misses some. The table includes fewer than 250,000 clones, roughly 79% detected once. The sample consisted of PBMCs. The receptors come from a male donor in good health and CMV-seronegative.

This clone came up once. CDR3 sequence reads: CASSYSAGRTYEQYF. The CDR3 DNA is TGTGCCAGCAGTTACTCGGCGGGGAGAACCTACGAGCAGTACTTC. This chain joins TRBV6-6 and TRBJ2-7; weak D call: TRBD2 (6 bases). The V gene lost 0 bases and the J gene lost 2 bases, with 11 bases spanning the gap. The germline V gene encodes CDR1 MNHNY and CDR2 SVGAGI (reference sequence). CDR3 length equals 15 residues.

This clone was counted only a few times. The genes are TRBV30 and TRBJ1-2, with 7 bases fitting TRBD1. This CDR3 is 14 amino acids long. V shed 2 bases, J shed 4 bases, and the junction held 7 bases outside the gene matches. In germline, CDR1 is GTSNPN, CDR2 SVGIG (reference sequence). The CDR3 DNA is TGTGCCTGGAGTAAGGGACAGCTCACCTATGGCTACACCTTC. Its translation: CAWSKGQLTYGYTF.

The rearrangement joins TRBV7-2 to TRBJ2-2; no reliable D call. The CDR3 covers 15 residues. V was clipped by 1 base and J by 2 bases, with 8 bases between them. CDR1 SGHTA and CDR2 FQGNSA come from the germline V gene. Here the CDR3 DNA reads TGTGCCAGCAGCTTAGGAGGTCGTAACACCGGGGAGCTGTTTTTT. Protein sequence: CASSLGGRNTGELFF.

This clone appeared a few times. The V and J genes are TRBV7-9 and TRBJ1-4, with D possibly TRBD1 on 6 matching bases. The CDR3 totals 17 residues. V shed 5 bases and J shed 4 bases, with 20 bases lying between them. CDR1 is SEHNR and CDR2 is FQNEAQ in the germline V gene (reference sequence). The CDR3 DNA is TGTGCCAGCAGCCTTAGGACAGCGGACGAGGGTAATGAAAAACTGTTTTTT. This sequence encodes CASSLRTADEGNEKLFF.

This clone was seen more than once but under ten times. The chain links TRBV7-2 to TRBJ2-3, with 8 bases matching TRBD2. Germline V gene data show CDR1 as SGHTA and CDR2 as FQGNSA. The CDR3 length is 16 residues. Germline trimming cut 5 bases from V and 4 bases from J; bases unmatched to any gene: 11. The DNA for the CDR3 is TGTGCCAGCAGCCCACTTGGCGGGGGGCTGGCAGATACGCAGTATTTT. Encoded protein: CASSPLGGGLADTQYF.

V is TRBV7-3 and J is TRBJ1-1; 7 nucleotides match TRBD1. The CDR3 runs 14 residues. Germline V gives CDR1 SGHTA, CDR2 FQGTGA. V dropped 1 base and J dropped 4; count of bases not matched to a gene: 3. The CDR3: CASSLIGDSTEAFF. The DNA of the CDR3 is TGTGCCAGCAGCTTAATCGGGGACAGCACTGAAGCTTTCTTT.

The rearrangement joins TRBV7-9 to TRBJ2-1; the match to TRBD1 covers 10 bases. V lost 4 bases and J lost 7; bases outside the gene matches: 4. The CDR3 has 14 amino acids. From germline, CDR1 is SEHNR and CDR2 FQNEAQ (reference sequence). The DNA of the CDR3 is TGTGCCAGCAGCTCGACAGGGGGCAAAAATGAGCAGTTCTTC. It specifies CASSSTGGKNEQFF.

The chain couples TRBV9 to TRBJ2-3, with TRBD1 identical over 9 bases. V dropped 5 bases and J dropped 3; count of bases not matched to a gene: 7. Germline assignment: CDR1 SGDLS and CDR2 YYNGEE. The CDR3 runs 15 residues. CDR3 region: CASSYEDRGTDTQYF. CDR3 bases: TGTGCCAGCAGTTACGAGGACAGGGGAACAGATACGCAGTATTTT.

DNA for the CDR3: TGCGCCAGCAGCTTGGCCGGGGTGGAGGAAAAACTGTTTTTT. Translation gives CASSLAGVEEKLFF. The J gene is TRBJ1-4, the V gene TRBV5-1; D is undetermined. Germline CDR1 and CDR2: SGHRS and YFSETQ. V lost 0 bases to trimming and J lost 8 bases, with 11 bases between them. CDR3 size: 14 residues.

This chain connects TRBV11-3 to TRBJ1-1, with D perhaps matching TRBD1 (5 bases). Per germline, CDR1 SGHNT and CDR2 YENEEA. Between the trimmed V and J ends, which lost 5 bases and 1 base, there was a span of 17 bases. This CDR3 is 16 amino acids long. The CDR3 nucleotides read TGTGCCAGCAGCCGCGGGGGGGTAACAGGGAACACTGAAGCTTTCTTT. Protein sequence: CASSRGGVTGNTEAFF. Full variable domain (missing parts from reference TRBV11-3 and TRBJ1-1): EAGVVQSPRYKIIEKKQPVAFWCNPISGHNTLYWYLQNLGQGPELLIRYENEEAVDDSQLPKDRFSAERLKGVDSTLKIQPAELGDSAVYLCASSRGGVTGNTEAFFGQGTRLTVV.

The V and J genes are TRBV7-8 and TRBJ1-1; D remains ambiguous. This CDR3 is built from 14 residues. Trimming removed 5 bases from V and 2 bases from J, with 12 bases in between. The germline V gene encodes CDR1 SGHVS and CDR2 FQNEAQ. The CDR3 region is CASSRSIPNTEAFF. The CDR3 nucleotides are TGTGCCAGCAGCAGAAGCATACCAAACACTGAAGCTTTCTTT.

V and J are TRBV7-2 and TRBJ2-7; TRBD2 agrees at 11 bases. The germline V gene has CDR1 SGHTA and CDR2 FQGNSA. The V and J ends lost 5 bases and 2 bases, in that order; junction bases with no gene match: 8. This CDR3 has 16 residues. For the CDR3, the DNA is TGTGCCAGCAGCCTCACACCGACTAGCGGGACCTACGAGCAGTACTTC. Amino acids: CASSLTPTSGTYEQYF.

This chain joins TRBV27 and TRBJ2-2; 9 nucleotides align to TRBD1. The CDR3 spans 18 residues. Germline V gene sequence: CDR1 MNHEY, CDR2 SMNVEV (reference sequence). Trimming at V came to 4 bases and at J to 2 bases, leaving 11 bases not matched to a gene. This chain's CDR3 is CASSSPPDRGINTGELFF. CDR3 in DNA: TGTGCCAGCAGTTCCCCCCCGGACAGGGGAATAAACACCGGGGAGCTGTTTTTT.

The V gene is TRBV4-1, the J gene TRBJ1-1; possible D gene TRBD1, 5 bases. The V and J ends lost 5 bases and 1 base respectively, with 17 bases between them. This CDR3 region has 16 residues. Germline V lookup: CDR1 MGHRA, CDR2 YSYEKL. DNA for the CDR3: TGCGCCAGCAGCTCCCTTCTGACAGTGCGGAACACTGAAGCTTTCTTT. It specifies CASSSLLTVRNTEAFF.

This clone was recorded a few times. DNA of the CDR3: TGTGCCAGCAGTCCTTCCTACAATGAGCAGTTCTTC. Its protein product is CASSPSYNEQFF. This rearrangement joins TRBV6-6 to TRBJ2-1, with D uncertain. CDR1 MNHNY and CDR2 SVGAGI come from the germline V gene (reference sequence). This CDR3 spans 12 amino acids. The V gene lost 5 bases and the J gene lost 1 base, with 3 bases spanning the gap.

The rearrangement uses TRBV6-5 and TRBJ2-5; D gene uncertain. This CDR3 has 13 amino acids. V lost 7 bases, J lost 3 bases, and 12 bases lay in between. Germline loops: CDR1 MNHEY, CDR2 SVGAGI. The CDR3 loop is CASTRGTKETQYF. In DNA form, the CDR3 reads TGTGCCAGCACCCGAGGTACCAAAGAGACCCAGTACTTC.

The count of this clone is one. The chain combines TRBV6-1 with TRBJ2-1; maybe TRBD2 (6 bases). V dropped 8 bases and J dropped 4 bases, with 18 bases sitting between them. The germline gives CDR1 MNHNS, CDR2 SASEGT. This CDR3 is built from 15 residues. CDR3: CASLKGSGPYNEQFF. The CDR3 region has the DNA TGTGCCAGCCTCAAGGGTAGCGGTCCATACAATGAGCAGTTCTTC.

V usage is TRBV6-1 and J usage is TRBJ2-1; TRBD2 matches at 7 bases. V dropped 2 bases and J dropped 8; count of bases not matched to a gene: 3. From germline, CDR1 is MNHNS and CDR2 SASEGT. The CDR3 has 13 residues. The CDR3 loop reads CASSERGGYEQFF. CDR3 nucleotide sequence: TGTGCCAGCAGTGAACGGGGAGGGTATGAGCAGTTCTTC.

The chain recombines TRBV14 with TRBJ1-3; D is uncertain. The CDR3 covers 16 residues. CDR1 is SGHDN and CDR2 is FVKESK in the germline V gene. V lost 1 base and J 0 bases, leaving 10 bases between the germline ends. The CDR3 region has the DNA TGTGCCAGCAGCCAAGCACAGAGGGTCTCTGGAAACACCATATATTTT. Its translation is CASSQAQRVSGNTIYF.

The chain uses TRBV5-1 and TRBJ2-3; perhaps TRBD1 as D (6 bases). CDR3 size: 16 residues. The V and J ends lost 3 bases and 1 base respectively, with 15 bases between them. Germline V CDR1 and CDR2: SGHRS, YFSETQ. CDR3 nucleotides: TGCGCCAGCAGCTCTCTACAGGGTGTCCGCACAGATACGCAGTATTTT. It codes for CASSSLQGVRTDTQYF.

The chain has TRBV7-9 and TRBJ2-6, with 9 bases aligning to TRBD1. CDR3 length: 18 residues. Germline V gives CDR1 SEHNR, CDR2 FQNEAQ (reference sequence). Germline trimming cut 2 bases from V and 1 base from J; bases unmatched to any gene: 6. The CDR3 nucleotides read TGTGCCAGCAGCTTATCCGGGACAGGGTGGTCTGGGGCCAACGTCCTGACTTTC. This gives the protein CASSLSGTGWSGANVLTF.

The chain joins TRBV6-5 to TRBJ2-3; possible D gene TRBD2, 5 bases. Germline V CDR1 and CDR2: MNHEY, SVGAGI. This CDR3 comprises 12 residues. Trimming removed 5 bases at V and 5 bases at J, with 8 bases between. CDR3: CASSRGGDTQYF. In DNA form, the CDR3 reads TGTGCCAGCAGTAGAGGAGGAGATACGCAGTATTTT.

The rearrangement joins TRBV28 to TRBJ2-5; the match to TRBD2 covers 12 bases. This CDR3 spans 16 amino acids. Germline CDR1 and CDR2: MDHEN and SYDVKM. The V gene end was trimmed by 4 bases and the J gene end by 1 base; junction bases not matched to a gene: 4. The chain's CDR3 is CASSSLAGGLQETQYF. CDR3 nucleotides: TGTGCCAGCAGTTCGCTAGCGGGGGGGCTCCAAGAGACCCAGTACTTC.

The chain links TRBV10-3 to TRBJ2-1; perhaps TRBD2 as D (6 bases). CDR3 length: 14 residues. Trimming left V 9 bases short and J 0 bases short, with 12 bases between. The V gene's germline CDR1 is ENHRY and CDR2 SYGVKD. DNA for the CDR3: TGTGCCATAAAGGTGACTAGCTCCTACAATGAGCAGTTCTTC. The encoded protein is CAIKVTSSYNEQFF.

The V and J genes are TRBV28 and TRBJ2-3, with D perhaps TRBD2 (6 bases). The CDR3 is 15 amino acids. Germline loops: CDR1 MDHEN, CDR2 SYDVKM. Trimming cost V 2 bases and J 0 bases, with 9 bases left between them. The DNA of the CDR3 is TGTGCCAGCAGTTTAAGCGGGCCTAGCACAGATACGCAGTATTTT. It translates to CASSLSGPSTDTQYF.